This T cell receptor beta chain was identified during a study of T cell responses to AZD1222 COVID-19 vaccine. Study-wide background: Pooling was applied to second doses at about 4 or about 12 weeks.

Method: immunoSEQ multiplex PCR; TCRdb's copy keeps in-frame clones and lacks some. The sample gives around 120,000 clones, approximately 88% of which show up once; roughly 3.5% is in the top ten. This clone appeared once. Its antigen remains unknown. CDR3 length equals 13 residues. The germline V gene encodes CDR1 SGHVS and CDR2 FQNEAQ. Trimming shortened V by 4 bases and J by 3 bases, and 9 bases separated the two germline ends. Study-wide results and limits: Repertoire samples came only from after the peak T cell response. The donor group comprised mostly white British people and more females; the analysis possibly underestimated clonal diversity.

Sample: peripheral blood, taken on day 0 of AZD1222 vaccination. This chain connects TRBV7-8 to TRBJ1-2; D unclear. This sequence originates from an adult in good health. CDR3 sequence: CASSSTGYYGYTF. CDR3 in DNA: TGTGCCAGCAGCTCTACGGGGTACTATGGCTACACCTTC. Based on the CDR3 plus reference TRBV7-8 and TRBJ1-2, the full variable domain is GAGVSQSPRYKVAKRGQDVALRCDPISGHVSLFWYQQALGQGPEFLTYFQNEAQLDKSGLPSDRFFAERPEGSVSTLKIQRTQQEDSAVYLCASSSTGYYGYTFGSGTRLTVV.